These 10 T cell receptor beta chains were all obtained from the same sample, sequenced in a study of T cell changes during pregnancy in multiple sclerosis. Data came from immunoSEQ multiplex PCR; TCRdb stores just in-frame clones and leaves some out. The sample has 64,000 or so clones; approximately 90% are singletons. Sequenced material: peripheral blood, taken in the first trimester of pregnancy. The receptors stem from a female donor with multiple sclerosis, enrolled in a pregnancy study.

The CDR3 sequence: CASSPDRSSGRIYEQYF. As DNA, the CDR3 is TGTGCCAGCAGCCCCGATCGGTCTAGCGGTCGAATCTACGAGCAGTACTTC. The rearrangement uses TRBV7-9 and TRBJ2-7, with TRBD2 matching 7 bases. This CDR3 region has 17 residues. Trimming took 5 bases from V and 3 from J; bases not matched to a gene: 16. Germline loops: CDR1 SEHNR, CDR2 FQNEAQ (reference sequence).

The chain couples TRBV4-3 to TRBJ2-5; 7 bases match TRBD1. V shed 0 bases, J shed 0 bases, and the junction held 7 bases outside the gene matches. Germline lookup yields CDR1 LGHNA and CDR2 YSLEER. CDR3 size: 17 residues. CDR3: CASSQDLPGQYQETQYF. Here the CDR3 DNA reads TGCGCCAGCAGCCAAGATCTCCCGGGACAGTACCAAGAGACCCAGTACTTC.

DNA for the CDR3: TGTGCCAGCTCCCCCCAGCGCGGGAGGTTCCCAGATACGCAGTATTTT. This translates into CASSPQRGRFPDTQYF. The genes are TRBV18 and TRBJ2-3; the match to TRBD2 covers 8 bases. The CDR3 consists of 16 residues. V trimming: 6 bases; J trimming: 4 bases; junction bases outside the gene matches: 12. Germline lookup yields CDR1 KGHSH and CDR2 LQKENI. The whole variable domain, remainder taken from reference TRBV18 and TRBJ2-3, is NAGVMQNPRHLVRRRGQEARLRCSPMKGHSHVYWYRQLPEEGLKFMVYLQKENIIDESGMPKERFSAEFPKEGPSILRIQQVVRGDSAAYFCASSPQRGRFPDTQYFGPGTRLTVL.

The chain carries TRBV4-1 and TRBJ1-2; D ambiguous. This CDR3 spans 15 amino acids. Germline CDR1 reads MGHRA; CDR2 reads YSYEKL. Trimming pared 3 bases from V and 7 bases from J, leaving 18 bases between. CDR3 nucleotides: TGCGCCAGCAGCCAGCCGCGGGATAGGCTTCGTGGCTACACCTTC. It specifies CASSQPRDRLRGYTF.

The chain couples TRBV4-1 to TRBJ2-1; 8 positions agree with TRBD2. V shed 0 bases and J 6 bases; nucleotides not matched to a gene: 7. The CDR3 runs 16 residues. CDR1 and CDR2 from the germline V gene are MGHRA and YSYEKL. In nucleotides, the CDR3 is TGCGCCAGCAGCCAAGATTTACTAGCGGTAACCAATGAGCAGTTCTTC. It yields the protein CASSQDLLAVTNEQFF.

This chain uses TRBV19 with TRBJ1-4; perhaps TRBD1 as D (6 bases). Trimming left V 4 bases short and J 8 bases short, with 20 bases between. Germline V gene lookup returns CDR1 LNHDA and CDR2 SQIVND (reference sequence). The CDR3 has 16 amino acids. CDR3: CASSTLQGRWREKLFF. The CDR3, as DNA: TGTGCCAGTAGTACTTTACAGGGCCGGTGGAGGGAAAAACTGTTTTTT.

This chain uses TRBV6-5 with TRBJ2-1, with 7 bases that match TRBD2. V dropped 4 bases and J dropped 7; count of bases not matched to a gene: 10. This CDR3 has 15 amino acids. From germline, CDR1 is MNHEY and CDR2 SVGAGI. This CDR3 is CASSSSGGSPNEQFF. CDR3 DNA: TGTGCCAGCAGTTCCTCTGGCGGGAGCCCGAATGAGCAGTTCTTC.

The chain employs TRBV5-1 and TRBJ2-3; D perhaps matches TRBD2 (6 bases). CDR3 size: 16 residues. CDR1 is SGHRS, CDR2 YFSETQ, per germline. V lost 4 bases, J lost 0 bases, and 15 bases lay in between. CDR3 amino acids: CASSLGGGRSTDTQYF. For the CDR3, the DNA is TGCGCCAGCAGCCTGGGGGGAGGAAGGAGCACAGATACGCAGTATTTT.

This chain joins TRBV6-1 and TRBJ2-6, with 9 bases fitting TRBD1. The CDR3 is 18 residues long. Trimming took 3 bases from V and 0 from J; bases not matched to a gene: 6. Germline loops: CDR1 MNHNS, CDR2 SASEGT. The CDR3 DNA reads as TGTGCCAGCAGTGAGAGGACAGGGGCCGACTCTGGGGCCAACGTCCTGACTTTC. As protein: CASSERTGADSGANVLTF.

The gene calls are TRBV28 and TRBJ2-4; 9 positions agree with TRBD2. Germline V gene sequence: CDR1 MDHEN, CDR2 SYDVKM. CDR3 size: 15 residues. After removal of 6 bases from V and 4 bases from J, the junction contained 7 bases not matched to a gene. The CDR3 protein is CASRRSGSRKNIQYF. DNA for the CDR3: TGTGCCAGCAGACGTAGCGGGAGTAGGAAAAACATTCAGTACTTC.